The clone carrying this T cell receptor beta chain has ten or more counts. Its antigen is undetermined. Arm-PCR of CDR3 regions with iRepertoire HTBI primers generated TCR beta libraries. Using its own MiXCR run on the multiplex PCR reads, TCRdb lists one record per CDR3 protein. The table lists roughly 300,000 distinct CDR3 sequences, less than 20% of them singletons, with less than 35% in the top ten. This entry is derived from a study of regulatory T cells in long-lasting Graves disease. Study-wide findings and caveats: The study examined only peripheral blood, not thyroid tissue. Newly diagnosed patients had higher TCR diversity than persistent Graves' patients did.

CDR3 length: 18 amino acids. V shed 7 bases, J shed 0 bases, and the junction held 13 bases outside the gene matches. Specified time point: persistent/refractory GD, antithyroid drugs over 5 years with positive TRAb. PBMC RNA was the source of the TCR library. Those enrolled as patients came out of an endocrinology department in Xi'an, China. This sample comprised peripheral blood mononuclear cells (PBMCs), obtained when the disease was refractory, from a patient treated with antithyroid drugs. The chain links TRBV12-3 or TRBV12-4 to TRBJ2-4; 9 nucleotides agree with TRBD1. The TCR was taken from a female donor with Graves disease. CDR3 nucleotides: TGTGCCAGCAAGAAGGGACAGGGACGTTTACTAGCCAAAAACATTCAGTACTTC. Its protein product is CASKKGQGRLLAKNIQYF.